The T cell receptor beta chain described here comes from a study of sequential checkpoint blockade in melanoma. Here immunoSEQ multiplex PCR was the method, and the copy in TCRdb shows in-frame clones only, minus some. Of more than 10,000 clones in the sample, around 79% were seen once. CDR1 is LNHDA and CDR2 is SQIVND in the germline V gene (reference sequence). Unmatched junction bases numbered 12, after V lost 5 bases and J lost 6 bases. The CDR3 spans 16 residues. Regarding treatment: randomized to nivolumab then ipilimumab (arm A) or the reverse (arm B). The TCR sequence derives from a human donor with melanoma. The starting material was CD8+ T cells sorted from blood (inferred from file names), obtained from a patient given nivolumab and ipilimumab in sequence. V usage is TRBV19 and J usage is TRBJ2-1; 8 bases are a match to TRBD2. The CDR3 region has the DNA TGTGCCAGTAGTCCAGCCCTAGCGGGTCGAGCCAATGAGCAGTTCTTC. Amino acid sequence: CASSPALAGRANEQFF.